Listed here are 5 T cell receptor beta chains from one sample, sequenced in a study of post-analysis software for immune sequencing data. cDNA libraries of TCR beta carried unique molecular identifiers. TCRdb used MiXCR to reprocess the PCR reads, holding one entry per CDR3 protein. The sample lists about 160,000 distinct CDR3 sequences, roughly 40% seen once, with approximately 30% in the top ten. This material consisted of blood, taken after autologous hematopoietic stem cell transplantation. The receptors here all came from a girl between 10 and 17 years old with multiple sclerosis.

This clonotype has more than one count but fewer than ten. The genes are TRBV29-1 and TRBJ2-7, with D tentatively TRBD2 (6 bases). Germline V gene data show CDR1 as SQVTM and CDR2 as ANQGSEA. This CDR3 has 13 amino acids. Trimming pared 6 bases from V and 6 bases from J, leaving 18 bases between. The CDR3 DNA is TGCAGCGTCGCGATAAACCCGCGGGGCGAGCAGTACTTC. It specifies CSVAINPRGEQYF.

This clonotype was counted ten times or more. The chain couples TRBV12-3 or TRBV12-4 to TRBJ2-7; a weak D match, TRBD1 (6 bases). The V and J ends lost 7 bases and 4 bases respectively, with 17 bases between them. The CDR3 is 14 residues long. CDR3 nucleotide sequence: TGTGCCAGCACCTGGGGGACACGGGATTACGAGCAGTACTTC. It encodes CASTWGTRDYEQYF.

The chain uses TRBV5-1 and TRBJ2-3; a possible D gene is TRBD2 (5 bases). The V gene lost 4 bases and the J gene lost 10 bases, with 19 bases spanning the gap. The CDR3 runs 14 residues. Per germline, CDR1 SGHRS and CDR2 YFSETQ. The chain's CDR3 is CASSPRTGSDAQYF. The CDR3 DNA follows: TGCGCCAGCAGCCCCAGGACTGGGAGCGACGCGCAGTATTTT.

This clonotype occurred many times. CDR3 bases: TGTGCCAGCACCACCCGGCTAGCGGGAGCAGATACGCAGTATTTT. The encoded protein is CASTTRLAGADTQYF. The genes are TRBV27 and TRBJ2-3; TRBD2 matches at 10 bases. In germline, CDR1 is MNHEY, CDR2 SMNVEV (reference sequence). The junction had 8 bases not matched to a gene; V was cut back by 7 bases and J by 4 bases. CDR3 size: 15 residues.

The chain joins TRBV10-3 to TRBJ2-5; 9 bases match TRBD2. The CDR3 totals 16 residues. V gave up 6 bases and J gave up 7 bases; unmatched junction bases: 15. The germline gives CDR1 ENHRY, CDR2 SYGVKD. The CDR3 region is CAIRGGLARSIGTQYF. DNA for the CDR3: TGTGCCATCAGGGGGGGACTAGCAAGATCCATAGGGACCCAGTACTTC.